This T cell receptor (beta chain) was captured by sequencing in a study of a mutant IDH1 vaccine in newly diagnosed glioma (dated by TCRdb to the early 2020s). Describing the broader study: Vaccination started 4-6 weeks after radiotherapy alone, or was given together with temozolomide cycles in the groups whose treatment included chemotherapy. Of the approximately 30 treated patients, about 60% were male and around 40% were female, and the mean age was roughly 40 years. Before enrollment, patients had received standard therapy of radiotherapy alone, temozolomide alone, or radiochemotherapy with temozolomide; most received the combination. The week-35 safety follow-up took place at visit V12, and the week-47 end of study took place at visit V13. Peripheral blood was collected at six visits: V03 (baseline), V05, V07, V10, V12 and V13. Longitudinal TCRB deep sequencing was performed for fewer than 30 treated patients wherever samples were available for exploratory analyses.

This clone was observed a handful of times. Its recognized antigen is unknown. Qualities for individual bases were not recorded, and no much larger clone is one base off. Read against the paper, the sample's time point label means: week 35, safety follow-up. A 20-mer mutant IDH1 peptide at 300 micrograms in Montanide made up each vaccine dose, which was injected subcutaneously together with topical imiquimod. Eight vaccinations were administered to patients in weeks 1, 3, 5, 7, 11, 15, 19 and 23, corresponding to visits V03 through V10. Newly diagnosed WHO grade 3 or 4 IDH1-mutant astrocytomas showing loss of nuclear ATRX were present in the donors. The samples were drawn from NOA16, a multicentre, single-arm, open-label phase I trial in Germany that tested a mutant IDH1 peptide vaccine in humans for the first time. Genomic DNA for TCRB sequencing was extracted from EDTA blood using the DNeasy Blood and Tissue Kit.

The germline V gene yields LGHNT for CDR1 and FRNRAP for CDR2. The junction shows trimming of 2 bases on V and 7 bases on J, plus 17 bases between the germline ends. The CDR3 holds 15 amino acids from the cysteine to the phenylalanine. The only DNA kept is the CDR3, 45 bases in frame from the first base. Libraries were made using the immunoSEQ multiplex PCR assay. Following the manufacturer's protocol, the hsTCRB Kit was used to amplify rearranged TCR beta chain sequences. TCRB libraries were sequenced on an Illumina MiSeq. The authors' analysis ran thus. The kit vendor's proprietary platform handled demultiplexing, trimming and gene mapping. Entries here come from immuneACCESS through TCRdb and include only in-frame sequences with V and J called. Some clones fail to appear in such tables; in the studies checked, an unresolved V gene covers under half of the shortfall, and the cause of the remainder is unknown. V and J calls and clone size follow that table, whereas D and trimming were derived from the DNA. Across this sample there are 25,000 to 40,000 clones, with about 80% seen only once. The ten biggest clones cover 15% of the sample.

What the research found in general, with its limitations: No apparent relationship was observed between pseudoprogression and alterations in the top peripheral T cell clonotypes detected by TCRB sequencing. PBMC samples for TCRB deep sequencing were selected based on availability. The authors noted that analyses of patient blood samples could not be reproduced because of sample limitations. Immune responses induced by the vaccine were seen in around 94% of patients across multiple MHC alleles.

The sequences come from PBMCs, collected from a glioma patient whose treatment included an IDH1 peptide vaccine. The chain is made from TRBV12-5 and TRBJ1-2, with a weak D call of TRBD1 (6 bases match). The receptor was isolated from a young man with glioma. The CDR3 reads as follows: CASGLTGDRFGGYTF. The DNA is TGTGCTAGTGGTTTGACAGGAGACAGGTTCGGTGGCTACACCTTC.